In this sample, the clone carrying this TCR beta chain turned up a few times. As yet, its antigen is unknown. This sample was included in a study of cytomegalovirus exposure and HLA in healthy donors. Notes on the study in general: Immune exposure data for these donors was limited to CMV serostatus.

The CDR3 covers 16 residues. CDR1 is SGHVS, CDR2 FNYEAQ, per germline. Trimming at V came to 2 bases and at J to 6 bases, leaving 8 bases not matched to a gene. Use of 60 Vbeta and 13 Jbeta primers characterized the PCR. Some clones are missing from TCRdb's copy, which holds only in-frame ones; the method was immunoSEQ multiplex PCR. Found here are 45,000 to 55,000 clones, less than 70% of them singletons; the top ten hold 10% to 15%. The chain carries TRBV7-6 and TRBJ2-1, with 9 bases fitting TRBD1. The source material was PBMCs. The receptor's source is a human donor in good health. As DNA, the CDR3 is TGTGCCAGCAGCTTAAGGCCGGGACAGGGTGGCAATGAGCAGTTCTTC. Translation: CASSLRPGQGGNEQFF. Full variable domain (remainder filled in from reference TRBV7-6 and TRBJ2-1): GAGVSQSPRYKVTKRGQDVALRCDPISGHVSLYWYRQALGQGPEFLTYFNYEAQQDKSGLPNDRFSAERPEGSISTLTIQRTEQRDSAMYRCASSLRPGQGGNEQFFGPGTRLTVL.